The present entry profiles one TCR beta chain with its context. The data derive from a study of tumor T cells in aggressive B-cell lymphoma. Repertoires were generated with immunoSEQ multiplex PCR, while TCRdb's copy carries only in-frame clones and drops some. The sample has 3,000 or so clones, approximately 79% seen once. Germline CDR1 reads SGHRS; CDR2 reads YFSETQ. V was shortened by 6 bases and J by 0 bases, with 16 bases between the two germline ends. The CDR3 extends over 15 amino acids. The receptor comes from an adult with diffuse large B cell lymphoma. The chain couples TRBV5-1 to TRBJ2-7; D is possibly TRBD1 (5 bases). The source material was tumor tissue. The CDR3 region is CASTPGQAFSYEQYF. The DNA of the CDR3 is TGCGCCAGCACCCCAGGGCAGGCTTTCTCCTACGAGCAGTACTTC.